This TCR beta chain was obtained from a study of blood T cell repertoires in COVID-19. Across the whole study: Italy, Spain and the United States were the sources of the convalescent and acute COVID-19 samples. PBMCs, B-cell-depleted T cells, or T cells were the source of the cDNA or gDNA that made up the material.

Data came from immunoSEQ multiplex PCR; TCRdb stores just in-frame clones and leaves some out. This sample has roughly 350,000 clones, with approximately 87% found just once. In its sample, this clone was seen once. Looked up from germline, CDR1 is SGDLS and CDR2 is YYNGEE. The CDR3 is 13 residues long. The ends were cut back, 4 bases at V and 7 bases at J, with 15 bases in the middle. The source is a woman between 45 and 65 years old with COVID-19, enrolled during active disease. V gene TRBV9 combines with J gene TRBJ2-7, with D tentatively TRBD2 (6 bases). Material: peripheral blood. The CDR3 DNA reads TGTGCCAGCAGCCCGGTGGGGGGTGGGGAGCAGTACTTC. Translating gives CASSPVGGGEQYF. Based on the CDR3 plus reference TRBV9 and TRBJ2-7, the full variable domain is DSGVTQTPKHLITATGQRVTLRCSPRSGDLSVYWYQQSLDQGLQFLIQYYNGEERAKGNILERFSAQQFPDLHSELNLSSLELGDSALYFCASSPVGGGEQYFGPGTRLTVT.